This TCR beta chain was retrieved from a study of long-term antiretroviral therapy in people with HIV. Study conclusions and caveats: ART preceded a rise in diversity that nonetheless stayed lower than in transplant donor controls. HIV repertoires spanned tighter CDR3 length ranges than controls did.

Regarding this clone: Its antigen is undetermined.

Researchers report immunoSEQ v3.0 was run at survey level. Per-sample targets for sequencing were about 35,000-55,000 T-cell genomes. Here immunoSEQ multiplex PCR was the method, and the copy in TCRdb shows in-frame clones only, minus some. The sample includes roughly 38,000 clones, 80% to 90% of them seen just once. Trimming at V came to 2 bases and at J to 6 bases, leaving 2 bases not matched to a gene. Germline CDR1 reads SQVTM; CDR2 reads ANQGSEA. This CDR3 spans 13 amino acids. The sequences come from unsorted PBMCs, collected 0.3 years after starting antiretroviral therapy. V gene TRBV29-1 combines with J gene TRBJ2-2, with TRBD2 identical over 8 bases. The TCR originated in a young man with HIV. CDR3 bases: TGCAGCGTTGAATCGCGGGAGGCCGGGGAGCTGTTTTTT. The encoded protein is CSVESREAGELFF.